The rows below give T cell receptor beta chains drawn from one sample of a study of blood T cell repertoires in COVID-19. Sequenced by immunoSEQ multiplex PCR; TCRdb stores in-frame clones only, minus some. The table shows under 200,000 clones, with around 87% occurring only once. The material sequenced was peripheral blood. Receptors were obtained from a man between 60 and 75 years old with COVID-19, enrolled during active disease. The CDR3 runs from the conserved cysteine through the conserved F or W. D genes are given only for firm matches. Rows may omit the clone size; those that give it use once, few, many or a size class.

v_gene: TRBV14
d_gene: -
j_gene: TRBJ1-6
abundance: -
CDR3nt: TGTGCCAGCAGCCAAGATTACTATAATTCACCCCTCCACTTT
CDR3aa: CASSQDYYNSPLHF

v_gene: TRBV10-3
d_gene: TRBD1
j_gene: TRBJ1-1
abundance: -
CDR3nt: TGTGCCATCACCTCGACAGGGGGCGCGATCACTGAAGCTTTCTTT
CDR3aa: CAITSTGGAITEAFF

v_gene: TRBV6-5
d_gene: -
j_gene: TRBJ2-7
abundance: -
CDR3nt: TGTGCCAGCAGAGACAGTTCCTACGAGCAGTACTTC
CDR3aa: CASRDSSYEQYF

v_gene: TRBV19
d_gene: TRBD1
j_gene: TRBJ2-4
abundance: -
CDR3nt: TGTGCCAGTACCCTGGGACAGGGGGCCAAAAACATTCAGTACTTC
CDR3aa: CASTLGQGAKNIQYF

v_gene: TRBV7-9
d_gene: TRBD2
j_gene: TRBJ2-5
abundance: -
CDR3nt: TGTGCCAGCAGCTTAGGACTAGCGGGGGAGACCCAGTACTTC
CDR3aa: CASSLGLAGETQYF

v_gene: TRBV11-2
d_gene: TRBD1
j_gene: TRBJ1-5
abundance: -
CDR3nt: TGTGCCAGCAGCTTGTCCAGGGGGCACCAGCCCCAGCATTTT
CDR3aa: CASSLSRGHQPQHF

v_gene: TRBV5-1
d_gene: TRBD1
j_gene: TRBJ1-2
abundance: -
CDR3nt: TGCGCCAGCAGCACAGGACAGGGACCAGCATATGGCTACACCTTC
CDR3aa: CASSTGQGPAYGYTF

v_gene: TRBV7-3
d_gene: TRBD2
j_gene: TRBJ2-7
abundance: -
CDR3nt: TGTGCCAGCAGCTTAGAGGGAGGGCCGGGCGAGCAGTACTTC
CDR3aa: CASSLEGGPGEQYF

v_gene: TRBV18
d_gene: -
j_gene: TRBJ1-1
abundance: -
CDR3nt: TGTGCCAGCTCACAGCGTGTCGGGATTCTCGGGGGTAACATGAACACTGAAGCTTTCTTT
CDR3aa: CASSQRVGILGGNMNTEAFF

v_gene: TRBV6-4
d_gene: TRBD1
j_gene: TRBJ1-4
abundance: -
CDR3nt: TGTGCCAGCAGGAGAGGGACAGGGTCCGATGAAAAACTGTTTTTT
CDR3aa: CASRRGTGSDEKLFF

v_gene: TRBV18
d_gene: -
j_gene: TRBJ1-5
abundance: -
CDR3nt: TGTGCCAGCTCACCTGCGGGGAATCAGCCCCAGCATTTT
CDR3aa: CASSPAGNQPQHF

v_gene: TRBV4-3
d_gene: -
j_gene: TRBJ2-2
abundance: -
CDR3nt: TGCGCCAGCAGCCAAAAAGGGGTCGGGGAGCTGTTTTTT
CDR3aa: CASSQKGVGELFF

v_gene: TRBV27
d_gene: TRBD1
j_gene: TRBJ1-3
abundance: -
CDR3nt: TGTGCCAGCAGTGCGCTCGGGACAGCCTCTGGAAACACCATATATTTT
CDR3aa: CASSALGTASGNTIYF

v_gene: TRBV19
d_gene: TRBD1
j_gene: TRBJ1-6
abundance: -
CDR3nt: TGTGCCAGTAGTATATCAAAGGACAGGGGAAATTCACCCCTCCACTTT
CDR3aa: CASSISKDRGNSPLHF

v_gene: TRBV19
d_gene: TRBD1
j_gene: TRBJ2-7
abundance: -
CDR3nt: TGTGCCAGTAGAGGGACAGGGGGCTACGAGCAGTACTTC
CDR3aa: CASRGTGGYEQYF

v_gene: TRBV19
d_gene: TRBD1
j_gene: TRBJ2-3
abundance: -
CDR3nt: TGTGCCAGTAGGCGGACAGGGGGCAAAGATACGCAGTATTTT
CDR3aa: CASRRTGGKDTQYF

v_gene: TRBV23-1
d_gene: TRBD1
j_gene: TRBJ1-2
abundance: -
CDR3nt: TGCGCCAGCAGATCAAGGGGGGACAGGGTCGTATATGGCTACACCTTC
CDR3aa: CASRSRGDRVVYGYTF

v_gene: TRBV28
d_gene: -
j_gene: TRBJ1-6
abundance: -
CDR3nt: TGTGCCAGCAGTTTAGTTGCGGGGGGAGCTAATTCACCCCTCCACTTT
CDR3aa: CASSLVAGGANSPLHF

v_gene: TRBV5-4
d_gene: TRBD1
j_gene: TRBJ2-7
abundance: -
CDR3nt: TGTGCCAGCAGCTTGGACAGGGGCAACTACGAGCAGTACTTC
CDR3aa: CASSLDRGNYEQYF

v_gene: TRBV28
d_gene: -
j_gene: TRBJ1-4
abundance: -
CDR3nt: TGTGCCAGCAGCCCGTATGAAACAGGGAAAGATGAAAAACTGTTTTTT
CDR3aa: CASSPYETGKDEKLFF

v_gene: TRBV11-3
d_gene: -
j_gene: TRBJ1-1
abundance: few
CDR3nt: TGTGCCAGCAGCTCCCAGGGAAGGAACACTGAAGCTTTCTTT
CDR3aa: CASSSQGRNTEAFF

v_gene: TRBV7-2
d_gene: TRBD1
j_gene: TRBJ1-1
abundance: -
CDR3nt: TGTGCCAGCAGCCCAGGGGGCGGGATGAACACTGAAGCTTTCTTT
CDR3aa: CASSPGGGMNTEAFF

v_gene: TRBV6-5
d_gene: -
j_gene: TRBJ1-2
abundance: -
CDR3nt: TGTGCCAGCAGTTACTACCAGGGTAACTATGGCTACACCTTC
CDR3aa: CASSYYQGNYGYTF

v_gene: TRBV18
d_gene: TRBD1
j_gene: TRBJ1-1
abundance: -
CDR3nt: TGTGCCAGCTCACGACAGGGGGCTGGAGGCACTGAAGCTTTCTTT
CDR3aa: CASSRQGAGGTEAFF

v_gene: TRBV14
d_gene: -
j_gene: TRBJ1-6
abundance: once
CDR3nt: TGTGCCAGCAGCCACGGGACACTCAATTCACCCCTCCACTTT
CDR3aa: CASSHGTLNSPLHF

v_gene: TRBV19
d_gene: TRBD1
j_gene: TRBJ2-3
abundance: -
CDR3nt: TGTGCCAGTAGCCTCGGACAGGGTGAACCAGATACGCAGTATTTT
CDR3aa: CASSLGQGEPDTQYF

v_gene: TRBV11-3
d_gene: TRBD1
j_gene: TRBJ2-1
abundance: -
CDR3nt: TGTGCCAGCAGCCTGGGACAGGGTCCCTACAATGAGCAGTTCTTC
CDR3aa: CASSLGQGPYNEQFF

v_gene: TRBV19
d_gene: -
j_gene: TRBJ2-2
abundance: -
CDR3nt: TGTGCCAGTAGCCCAGAGACAGTTAACACCGGGGAGCTGTTTTTT
CDR3aa: CASSPETVNTGELFF

v_gene: TRBV28
d_gene: -
j_gene: TRBJ1-2
abundance: -
CDR3nt: TGTGCCAGCAGTTTGGAACAGGGTAGGAGCTACACCTTC
CDR3aa: CASSLEQGRSYTF

v_gene: TRBV5-5
d_gene: -
j_gene: TRBJ1-5
abundance: -
CDR3nt: TGTGCCAGCAGCTTGTTAGATAGCAATCAGCCCCAGCATTTT
CDR3aa: CASSLLDSNQPQHF